This TCR beta chain derives from a study of T cells in Graves' hyperthyroidism and ophthalmopathy. Ophthalmopathy cases scored 3 or more on the Clinical Activity Score and 4 or more on NOSPECS grade, with duration below 3 months. Comment on this clonotype: Sequence at one end of the junction differs from germline and may be a read error.

The TCR beta CDR3 regions underwent amplification using RNA transcripts as the source. A set of HTBI primers served as the primers for a first-round RT-PCR of the TCR CDR3. TCRdb re-called the multiplex PCR reads with MiXCR, one entry per CDR3 protein. The table records about 270,000 distinct CDR3 sequences, around 26% of them present only once. Sample: blood. This clonotype was sampled from a woman between 40 and 50 years old with Graves' ophthalmopathy.

CDR3: CATSTDPNQPQPF. The CDR3 region has the DNA TGTGCCACCAGCACAGATCCCAATCAGCCCCAGCCTTTT. The genes are TRBV15 and TRBJ1-5; D unclear. CDR3 length: 13 residues. CDR1 and CDR2 from the germline V gene are LNHNV and YYDKDF (reference sequence).